The sample holds many counts of the clone carrying this TCR beta chain. The junction departs from germline at one end; a sequencing error may be responsible. This sample was included in a study of tumor-infiltrating lymphocytes in glioblastoma multiforme. Three nested ARM-PCR rounds with V-beta and C-beta primers built TCRB libraries. No unique molecular identifiers were described for these TCRB libraries. MiXCR was run by TCRdb on the multiplex PCR reads, yielding one entry per CDR3 protein. The sample includes around 33,000 distinct CDR3 sequences, about 58% of them seen just once. CDR3 length equals 13 residues. CDR1 and CDR2 from the germline V gene are MNHNS and SASEGT.

Sequenced: brain tumor tissue. The rearrangement uses TRBV6-1 and TRBJ2-7; 7 bases align to TRBD1. This TCR was recovered from a male donor with glioblastoma. Written as DNA, the CDR3 is TGTGCCAGCAGTGAAGCGCCTCGACAGGGTTTGGACTTC. Amino acid sequence: CASSEAPRQGLDF.